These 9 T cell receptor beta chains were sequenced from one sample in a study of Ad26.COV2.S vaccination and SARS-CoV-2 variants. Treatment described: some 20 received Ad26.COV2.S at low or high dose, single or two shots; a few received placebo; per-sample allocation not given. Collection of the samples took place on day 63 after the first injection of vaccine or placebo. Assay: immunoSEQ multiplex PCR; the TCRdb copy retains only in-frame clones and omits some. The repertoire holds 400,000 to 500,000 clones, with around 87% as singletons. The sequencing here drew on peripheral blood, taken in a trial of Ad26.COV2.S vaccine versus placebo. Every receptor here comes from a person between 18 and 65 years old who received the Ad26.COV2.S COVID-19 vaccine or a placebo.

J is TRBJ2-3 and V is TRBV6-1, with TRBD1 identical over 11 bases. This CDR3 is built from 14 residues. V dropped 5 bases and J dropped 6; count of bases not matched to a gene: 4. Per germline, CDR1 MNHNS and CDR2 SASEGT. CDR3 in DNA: TGTGCCAGCAGTCAGGACAGGGGGCGCGATACGCAGTATTTT. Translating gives CASSQDRGRDTQYF.

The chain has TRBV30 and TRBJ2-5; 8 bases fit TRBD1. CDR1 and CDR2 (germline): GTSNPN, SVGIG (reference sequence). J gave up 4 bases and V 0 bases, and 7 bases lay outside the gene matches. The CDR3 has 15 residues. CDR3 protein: CAWSVQGQGRETQYF. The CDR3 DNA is TGTGCCTGGAGTGTACAAGGACAGGGACGAGAGACCCAGTACTTC.

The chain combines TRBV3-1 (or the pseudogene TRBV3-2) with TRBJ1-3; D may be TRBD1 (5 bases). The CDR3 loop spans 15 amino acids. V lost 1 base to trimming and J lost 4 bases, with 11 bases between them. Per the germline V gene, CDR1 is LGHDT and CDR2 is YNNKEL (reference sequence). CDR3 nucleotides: TGTGCCAGCAGCCAAGGAGGGACCGGCGGAAACACCATATATTTT. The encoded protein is CASSQGGTGGNTIYF.

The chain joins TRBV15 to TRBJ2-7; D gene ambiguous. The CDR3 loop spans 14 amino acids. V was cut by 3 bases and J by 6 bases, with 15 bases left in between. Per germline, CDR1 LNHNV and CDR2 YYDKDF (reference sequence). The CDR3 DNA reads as TGTGCCACCAGCAGCAAACCTGGAGCCCCCGAGCAGTACTTC. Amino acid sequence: CATSSKPGAPEQYF.

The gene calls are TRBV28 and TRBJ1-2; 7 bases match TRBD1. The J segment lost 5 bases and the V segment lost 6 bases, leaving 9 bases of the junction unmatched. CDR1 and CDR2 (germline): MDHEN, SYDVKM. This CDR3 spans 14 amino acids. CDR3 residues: CASRPDRVEYGYTF. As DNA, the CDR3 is TGTGCCAGCAGGCCTGACAGGGTTGAATATGGCTACACCTTC.

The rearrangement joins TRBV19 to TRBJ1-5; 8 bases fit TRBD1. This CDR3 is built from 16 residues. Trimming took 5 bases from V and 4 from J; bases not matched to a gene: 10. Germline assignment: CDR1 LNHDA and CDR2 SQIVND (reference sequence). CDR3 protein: CASSPTGVSWNQPQHF. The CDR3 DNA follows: TGTGCCAGTAGTCCGACAGGGGTGTCCTGGAATCAGCCCCAGCATTTT.

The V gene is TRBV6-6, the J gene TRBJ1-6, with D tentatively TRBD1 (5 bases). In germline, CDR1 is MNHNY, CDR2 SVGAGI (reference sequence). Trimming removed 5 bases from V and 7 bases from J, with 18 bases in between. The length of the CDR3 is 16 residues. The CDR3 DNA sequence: TGTGCCAGCAGTCGATCTGCAGGGTTCGGGAATTCACCCCTCCACTTT. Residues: CASSRSAGFGNSPLHF.

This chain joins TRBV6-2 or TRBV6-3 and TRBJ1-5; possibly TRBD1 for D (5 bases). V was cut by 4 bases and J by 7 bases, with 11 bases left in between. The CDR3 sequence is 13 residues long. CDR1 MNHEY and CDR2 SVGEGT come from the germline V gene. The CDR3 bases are TGTGCCAGCAGTTCAGGGCTCAGCCAGCCCCAGCATTTT. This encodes CASSSGLSQPQHF.

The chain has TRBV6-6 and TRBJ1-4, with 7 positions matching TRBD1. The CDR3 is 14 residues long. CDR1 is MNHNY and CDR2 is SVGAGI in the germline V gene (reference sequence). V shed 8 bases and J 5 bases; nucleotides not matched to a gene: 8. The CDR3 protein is CASGWGTENEKLFF. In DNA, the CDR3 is TGTGCCAGCGGATGGGGGACAGAGAATGAAAAACTGTTTTTT.